Shown below are 22 T cell receptor beta chains from a single sample sequenced in a study of radiotherapy plus CTLA-4 blockade in lung cancer. This table comes from immunoSEQ multiplex PCR, and its TCRdb copy is limited to in-frame clones, with some not included. The data contain 26,000 or so clones, 79% of them singletons. Sequencing used peripheral blood, obtained from a patient treated with radiotherapy plus ipilimumab. The receptors originated from a human donor with non-small cell lung cancer that progressed on radiotherapy plus ipilimumab.

This clone was picked up a small number of times. The chain has TRBV19 and TRBJ2-5, with a tentative D call TRBD2 (5 bases). The CDR3 is made up of 15 amino acids. Germline-derived CDR1 and CDR2 are LNHDA and SQIVND (reference sequence). Between the trimmed V and J ends, which lost 5 bases and 1 base, there was a span of 14 bases. DNA of the CDR3: TGTGCCAGTAGTCCAGGACTGACCTTCCAAGAGACCCAGTACTTC. Protein sequence: CASSPGLTFQETQYF.

The CDR3 loop is CSVAPKGVHEQYF. The CDR3 DNA is TGCAGCGTTGCCCCTAAGGGGGTCCACGAGCAGTACTTC. The chain uses TRBV29-1 and TRBJ2-7; possibly TRBD1 for D (6 bases). The V gene's germline CDR1 is SQVTM and CDR2 ANQGSEA. CDR3 size: 13 residues. Trimming took off 4 bases at V and 5 bases at J, with 15 bases between the two ends.

This clone has only a few counts. V usage is TRBV6-5 and J usage is TRBJ1-4; tentatively, D is TRBD1 (5 bases). Germline CDR1 is MNHEY and CDR2 is SVGAGI. Trimming left V 0 bases short and J 4 bases short, with 9 bases between. The CDR3 loop spans 15 amino acids. The CDR3 region has the DNA TGTGCCAGCAGTTACTCGGGGACGGATAATGAAAAACTGTTTTTT. It translates to CASSYSGTDNEKLFF.

J is TRBJ2-7 and V is TRBV19; 10 bases agree with TRBD1. The CDR3 length is 15 residues. Trimming at V came to 4 bases and at J to 5 bases, leaving 8 bases not matched to a gene. Germline loops: CDR1 LNHDA, CDR2 SQIVND (reference sequence). The CDR3 DNA is TGTGCCAGTAGTAGTCCTTGGGACAGGGGCCACGAGCAGTACTTC. Residues: CASSSPWDRGHEQYF.

This rearrangement joins TRBV7-9 to TRBJ2-3; 10 bases fit TRBD2. The CDR3 is made up of 14 amino acids. In germline, CDR1 is SEHNR, CDR2 FQNEAQ (reference sequence). Trimming removed 7 bases from V and 3 bases from J; junction bases left unmatched: 4. The CDR3 bases are TGTGCCAGCAACCTAGCGGGAGTGACAGATACGCAGTATTTT. It is translated as CASNLAGVTDTQYF.

The V gene is TRBV27, the J gene TRBJ2-2; D not resolved. The CDR3 spans 14 residues. From germline, CDR1 is MNHEY and CDR2 SMNVEV (reference sequence). Trimming shortened V by 3 bases and J by 2 bases, and 7 bases separated the two germline ends. Here the CDR3 reads CASSFYYNTGELFF. The CDR3 nucleotides are TGTGCCAGCAGTTTTTACTATAACACCGGGGAGCTGTTTTTT.

The chain joins TRBV18 to TRBJ2-7; TRBD1 aligns across 10 bases. The CDR3 spans 15 residues. Germline V gene sequence: CDR1 KGHSH, CDR2 LQKENI. J was trimmed by 5 bases and V by 4 bases; bases with no gene match: 8. As DNA, the CDR3 is TGTGCCAGCTCACTTATCTTAGGACAGGGGGACGAGCAGTACTTC. It specifies CASSLILGQGDEQYF. Together with reference TRBV18 and TRBJ2-7, the CDR3 gives the full variable domain: NAGVMQNPRHLVRRRGQEARLRCSPMKGHSHVYWYRQLPEEGLKFMVYLQKENIIDESGMPKERFSAEFPKEGPSILRIQQVVRGDSAAYFCASSLILGQGDEQYFGPGTRLTVT.

The V and J genes are TRBV5-6 and TRBJ2-1; 7 bases match TRBD1. The junction had 4 bases not matched to a gene; V was cut back by 2 bases and J by 2 bases. Germline V lookup: CDR1 SGHDT, CDR2 YYEEEE. CDR3 length: 15 amino acids. CDR3 nucleotides: TGTGCCAGCAGCTTTGGGGACAGAGCCTACAATGAGCAGTTCTTC. It codes for CASSFGDRAYNEQFF.

The chain has TRBV5-4 and TRBJ2-7; 8 nucleotides line up with TRBD1. Looked up from germline, CDR1 is SGHNT and CDR2 is YYREEE (reference sequence). The CDR3 covers 14 residues. V lost 2 bases to trimming and J lost 6 bases; unmatched junction nucleotides: 7. The CDR3 spells CASSFGQGYGEQYF. CDR3 sequence (DNA): TGTGCCAGCAGCTTCGGACAGGGCTACGGCGAGCAGTACTTC.

V is TRBV5-1 and J is TRBJ2-7, with TRBD2 identical over 10 bases. With V trimmed by 0 bases and J by 5 bases, 2 bases remained unmatched. CDR3 length: 14 amino acids. Germline CDR1 and CDR2: SGHRS and YFSETQ. CDR3 nucleotides: TGCGCCAGCAGCTTGGGTCTAGCGGGAGACGAGCAGTACTTC. Protein product: CASSLGLAGDEQYF.

The genes are TRBV27 and TRBJ2-7; no definite D call. The germline V gene has CDR1 MNHEY and CDR2 SMNVEV (reference sequence). V was pared by 6 bases and J by 2 bases, with 14 bases between. This CDR3 has 14 residues. The CDR3 DNA is TGTGCCAGCAGCTCTGCCCGAGACCCCTACGAGCAGTACTTC. Translating gives CASSSARDPYEQYF.

The chain combines TRBV7-9 with TRBJ1-1, with 8 nucleotides matching TRBD1. V trimming: 3 bases; J trimming: 1 base; junction bases outside the gene matches: 7. There are 16 residues in the CDR3. Germline assignment: CDR1 SEHNR and CDR2 FQNEAQ (reference sequence). The CDR3 protein is CASSFDPQGENTEAFF. In nucleotides, the CDR3 is TGTGCCAGCAGCTTCGACCCACAGGGGGAGAACACTGAAGCTTTCTTT.

The V gene is TRBV2, the J gene TRBJ2-7, with D tentatively TRBD1 (5 bases). Germline lookup yields CDR1 SNHLY and CDR2 FYNNEI. The V end was cut by 3 bases, the J end by 7 bases, with 13 bases between. The CDR3 consists of 13 residues. CDR3 coding DNA: TGTGCCAGCAGTGACAGGGAACTCGGAGAGCAGTACTTC. It is translated as CASSDRELGEQYF.

With regard to this clone: A far larger clone is a single base away, which makes a read error likely. The chain links TRBV10-2 to TRBJ2-3; possibly TRBD2 for D (5 bases). Germline-derived CDR1 and CDR2 are WSHSY and SAAADI. This CDR3 contains 16 residues. The CDR3 here is CGSSESLGGYTDTQYF. The CDR3 DNA reads as TGCGGCAGCAGTGAGTCTCTTGGCGGGTACACAGATACGCAGTATTTT.

The chain employs TRBV6-1 and TRBJ2-5; no clear D. This CDR3 contains 10 residues. Trimming left V 4 bases short and J 4 bases short, with 1 base between. The germline CDR1 and CDR2 sequences are MNHNS and SASEGT. The CDR3 region is CASSGETQYF. As DNA, the CDR3 is TGTGCCAGCAGTGGAGAGACCCAGTACTTC.

CDR3 in amino acids: CASSVPGSSTDTQYF. The CDR3 bases are TGTGCCAGCAGCGTCCCGGGCAGTAGCACAGATACGCAGTATTTT. V gene TRBV9 combines with J gene TRBJ2-3; D unresolved. This CDR3 spans 15 amino acids. The germline gives CDR1 SGDLS, CDR2 YYNGEE. Trimming shortened V by 2 bases and J by 0 bases, and 10 bases separated the two germline ends.

V is TRBV28 and J is TRBJ2-3, with D perhaps matching TRBD1 (5 bases). From germline, CDR1 is MDHEN and CDR2 SYDVKM. V was shortened by 6 bases and J by 3 bases, with 7 bases between the two germline ends. The length of the CDR3 is 12 residues. Written as DNA, the CDR3 is TGTGCCAGCAGGCCAGGGACAGATACGCAGTATTTT. This gives the protein CASRPGTDTQYF.

V and J are TRBV28 and TRBJ2-3; 7 nucleotides line up with TRBD2. This CDR3 spans 15 amino acids. V trimming: 6 bases; J trimming: 2 bases; junction bases outside the gene matches: 8. The germline V gene has CDR1 MDHEN and CDR2 SYDVKM. CDR3 in DNA: TGTGCCAGCAGCGTAGCGGGCAGTAACACAGATACGCAGTATTTT. Translation: CASSVAGSNTDTQYF.

For this clone: The same CDR3 is also encoded by other DNA sequences in this sample. The J gene is TRBJ1-1, the V gene TRBV19; D is unresolved. The CDR3 has 13 amino acids. The V and J ends lost 3 bases and 1 base respectively, with 6 bases between them. CDR1 LNHDA and CDR2 SQIVND come from the germline V gene (reference sequence). DNA of the CDR3: TGTGCCAGTAGTATTAGCGGGAACACTGAAGCTTTCTTT. It codes for CASSISGNTEAFF. The whole variable domain, filled in from reference TRBV19 and TRBJ1-1, reads DGGITQSPKYLFRKEGQNVTLSCEQNLNHDAMYWYRQDPGQGLRLIYYSQIVNDFQKGDIAEGYSVSREKKESFPLTVTSAQKNPTAFYLCASSISGNTEAFFGQGTRLTVV.

This sequence joins TRBV28 and TRBJ2-7, with no clear D. V lost 2 bases and J 3 bases, leaving 2 bases between the germline ends. CDR1 MDHEN and CDR2 SYDVKM come from the germline V gene. The CDR3 has 11 residues. Here the CDR3 DNA reads TGTGCCAGCAGTTTAGTCTACGAGCAGTACTTC. It specifies CASSLVYEQYF.

The chain has TRBV7-6 and TRBJ2-1; perhaps D is TRBD1 or TRBD2 (5 bases each). Germline V lookup: CDR1 SGHVS, CDR2 FNYEAQ. V was shortened by 0 bases and J by 6 bases, with 6 bases between the two germline ends. This CDR3 comprises 13 residues. The CDR3 protein is CASSLAGTNEQFF. CDR3 in DNA: TGTGCCAGCAGCTTAGCGGGGACCAATGAGCAGTTCTTC. Complete variable domain (other parts from reference TRBV7-6 and TRBJ2-1): GAGVSQSPRYKVTKRGQDVALRCDPISGHVSLYWYRQALGQGPEFLTYFNYEAQQDKSGLPNDRFSAERPEGSISTLTIQRTEQRDSAMYRCASSLAGTNEQFFGPGTRLTVL.

This clone has only a few counts. This rearrangement joins TRBV19 to TRBJ2-7, with a weak D call TRBD2 (5 bases). The CDR3 runs 13 residues. Trimming removed 0 bases at V and 2 bases at J, with 5 bases between. Germline V gene data show CDR1 as LNHDA and CDR2 as SQIVND (reference sequence). DNA for the CDR3: TGTGCCAGTAGTATAGACGGGGCCTACGAGCAGTACTTC. Protein: CASSIDGAYEQYF.